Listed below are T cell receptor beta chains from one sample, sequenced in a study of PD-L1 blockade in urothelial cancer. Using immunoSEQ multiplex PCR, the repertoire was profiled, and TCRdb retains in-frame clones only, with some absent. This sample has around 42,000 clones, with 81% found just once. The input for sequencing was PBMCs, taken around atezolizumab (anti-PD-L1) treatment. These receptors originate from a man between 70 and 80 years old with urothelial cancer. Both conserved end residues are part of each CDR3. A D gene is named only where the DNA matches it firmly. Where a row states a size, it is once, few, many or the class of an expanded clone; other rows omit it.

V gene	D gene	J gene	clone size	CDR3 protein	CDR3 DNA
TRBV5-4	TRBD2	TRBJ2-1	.	CASSFDGSGGGPDEQFF	TGTGCCAGCAGCTTTGACGGGTCGGGGGGAGGGCCTGATGAGCAGTTCTTC
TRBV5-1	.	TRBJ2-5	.	CASSLAGLGETQYF	TGCGCCAGCAGCTTGGCAGGGTTAGGAGAGACCCAGTACTTC
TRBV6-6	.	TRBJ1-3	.	CASSYSIAGTGNTIYF	TGTGCCAGCAGTTACTCGATTGCAGGCACTGGAAACACCATATATTTT
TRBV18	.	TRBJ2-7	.	CASSLTGEVDEQYF	TGTGCCAGCTCCCTCACAGGGGAGGTCGACGAGCAGTACTTC
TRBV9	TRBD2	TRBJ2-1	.	CASSGRTSAYNEQFF	TGTGCCAGCAGCGGCAGGACTAGCGCCTACAATGAGCAGTTCTTC
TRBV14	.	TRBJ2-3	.	CASSQDPPGHRTDTQYF	TGTGCCAGCAGCCAAGATCCCCCGGGACATCGCACAGATACGCAGTATTTT
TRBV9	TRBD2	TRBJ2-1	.	CASSSGGYNEQFF	TGTGCCAGCAGCTCGGGGGGGTACAATGAGCAGTTCTTC
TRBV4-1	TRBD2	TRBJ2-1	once	CASSHRTSGNNEQFF	TGCGCCAGCAGCCATCGGACTAGCGGGAACAATGAGCAGTTCTTC
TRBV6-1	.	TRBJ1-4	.	CASSDKTGPSEKLFF	TGTGCCAGCAGTGATAAGACAGGACCTTCTGAAAAACTGTTTTTT
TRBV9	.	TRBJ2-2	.	CASSQGLSFLTTGELFF	TGTGCCAGCTCCCAGGGCCTTTCGTTCCTGACGACCGGGGAGCTGTTTTTT
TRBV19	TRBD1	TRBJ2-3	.	CASSQGAHTDTQYF	TGTGCCAGTTCACAGGGGGCCCACACAGATACGCAGTATTTT
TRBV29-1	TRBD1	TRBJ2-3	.	CSVRDRGLEDTQYF	TGCAGCGTCCGGGACAGGGGCCTTGAAGATACGCAGTATTTT
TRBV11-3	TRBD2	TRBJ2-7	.	CASSDRLAPTSGSRYEQYF	TGTGCCAGCAGCGACAGACTAGCGCCCACGTCGGGGAGCCGATACGAGCAGTACTTC
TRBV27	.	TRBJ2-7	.	CATTPNSGGEQYF	TGTGCCACCACGCCCAATTCTGGAGGGGAGCAGTACTTC
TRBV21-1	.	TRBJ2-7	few	CASSKRRLPSYEQYF	TGTGCCAGCAGCAAACGGAGGTTACCATCCTACGAGCAGTACTTC
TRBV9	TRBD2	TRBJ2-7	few	CASSVTAGGFYEQYF	TGTGCCAGCAGCGTTACAGCGGGAGGATTCTACGAGCAGTACTTC
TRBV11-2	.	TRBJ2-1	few	CASSRGSSWEQFF	TGTGCCAGCAGCCGAGGGAGCTCCTGGGAGCAGTTCTTC
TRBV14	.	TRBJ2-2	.	CASSQDIQSNTGELFF	TGTGCCAGCAGCCAAGATATACAGAGCAACACCGGGGAGCTGTTTTTT
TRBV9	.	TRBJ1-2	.	CASSVEAGSNYGYTF	TGTGCCAGCAGCGTAGAGGCAGGATCTAACTATGGCTACACCTTC
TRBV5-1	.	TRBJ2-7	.	CASSLLTGSSYEQYF	TGCGCCAGCAGCTTACTGACAGGATCCTCCTACGAGCAGTACTTC
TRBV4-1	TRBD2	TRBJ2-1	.	CASSHGRTSGRRGNEQFF	TGCGCCAGCAGCCACGGGCGGACTAGCGGGAGGAGGGGCAATGAGCAGTTCTTC
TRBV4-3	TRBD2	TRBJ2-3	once	CASSQALAGVDTQYF	TGCGCCAGCAGCCAAGCACTAGCGGGAGTAGATACGCAGTATTTT
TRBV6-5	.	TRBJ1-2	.	CASGGGDYYGYTF	TGTGCCAGCGGCGGGGGGGATTACTATGGCTACACCTTC
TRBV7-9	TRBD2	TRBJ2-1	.	CASSFASGNNEQFF	TGTGCCAGCAGCTTTGCTAGCGGAAACAATGAGCAGTTCTTC
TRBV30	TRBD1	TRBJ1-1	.	CAWGTRGRGTEAFF	TGTGCCTGGGGTACCAGGGGGCGAGGCACTGAAGCTTTCTTT
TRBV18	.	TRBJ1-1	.	CASSPTVGDTEAFF	TGTGCCAGCTCACCGACCGTCGGGGACACTGAAGCTTTCTTT
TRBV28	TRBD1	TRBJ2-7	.	CASSHSDRVYEQYF	TGTGCCAGCAGCCATAGTGACAGGGTCTACGAGCAGTACTTC
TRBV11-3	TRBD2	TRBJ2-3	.	CASSLDRLAAFNTDTQYF	TGTGCCAGCAGCTTAGATAGGCTAGCGGCGTTCAACACAGATACGCAGTATTTT
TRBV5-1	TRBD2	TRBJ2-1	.	CASSTGGSSYNEQFF	TGCGCCAGCAGCACCGGGGGGAGCTCCTACAATGAGCAGTTCTTC